The rows below give T cell receptor beta chains drawn from one sample of a study. TCRdb fed the 5' RACE reads into MiXCR, producing one record per CDR3 protein. The sample shows about 60,000 distinct CDR3 sequences, around 30% of them seen only once. The source material was tumor-infiltrating naive CD4+ T cells sorted from the breast tumor. These receptors originate from a female donor with breast cancer. CDR3s include the opening cysteine and the closing phenylalanine or tryptophan. The D gene is left open where the match is weak. Some rows mark clone size as missing; the rest say once, few, many or name a class of expanded clone.

J gene,V gene,D gene,clone size,CDR3 length,CDR3 DNA,CDR3 protein
TRBJ2-7,TRBV5-1,-,many,14,TGCGCCAGCAGCTCTGGTGAGGTCTCCTACGAGCAGTACTTC,CASSSGEVSYEQYF
TRBJ1-1,TRBV5-1,-,-,12,TGCGCCAGCAGCGATCGGGAGGGTGAAGCTTTCTTT,CASSDREGEAFF
TRBJ1-5,TRBV7-8,-,many,15,TGTGCCAGCAGCTGGAAGCGGGGCGGCGGGCAGCCCCAGCATTTT,CASSWKRGGGQPQHF
TRBJ1-2,TRBV6-1,-,many,12,TGTGCCAGCAGCTTCCGGGACGGATACTACACCTTC,CASSFRDGYYTF
TRBJ2-1,TRBV5-1,TRBD1,once,15,TGCGCCAGCAGCTCAAATTTAAAGACAGGGGGCGAGCAGTTCTTC,CASSSNLKTGGEQFF
TRBJ2-1,TRBV12-3/TRBV12-4,-,few,15,TGTGCCAGCAGTACCCGGGACGTCGGAGAGAATGAGCAGTTCTTC,CASSTRDVGENEQFF
TRBJ2-3,TRBV7-9,-,-,14,TGTGCCAGCAGCTTACTTTCAGGGCCAGATACGCAGTATTTT,CASSLLSGPDTQYF
TRBJ1-3,TRBV9,-,-,15,TGTGCCAGCAGCTCGGGACAACTCCTTGGAAACACCATATATTTT,CASSSGQLLGNTIYF
TRBJ1-5,TRBV7-2,TRBD1,-,19,TGTGCCAGCAGCCCCACTAGGACAGGGGGTGTTGGTGGCAATCAGCCCCAGCATTTT,CASSPTRTGGVGGNQPQHF
TRBJ2-7,TRBV6-5,-,-,12,TGTGCCAGCAACGGGGGTTCCTACGAGCAGTACTTC,CASNGGSYEQYF
TRBJ1-2,TRBV7-9,-,-,20,TGTGCCAGCAGCTTAGGTTTTATACGACGACGGGGCAGAACTAACTATGGCTACACCTTC,CASSLGFIRRRGRTNYGYTF
TRBJ1-2,TRBV4-2,-,few,13,TGTGCCAGCAGCCAAGATATCGGATCGGGCTACACCTTC,CASSQDIGSGYTF
TRBJ2-2,TRBV6-1,TRBD2,-,15,TGTGCCAGCAGTCCGACTAGCGGGAGTCCCGGGGAGCTGTTTTTT,CASSPTSGSPGELFF
TRBJ1-6,TRBV15,-,few,14,TGTGCCACCAGCAGAGGGGACCTTAATTCACCCCTCCACTTT,CATSRGDLNSPLHF
TRBJ1-5,TRBV6-1,-,few,14,TGTGCCAGCAGCCTTGAGGGGTGGGATCAGCCCCAGCATTTT,CASSLEGWDQPQHF
TRBJ2-2,TRBV20-1,TRBD1,-,17,TGCAGTGCTAGAACCCACGGACAGGGATCGAACACCGGGGAGCTGTTTTTT,CSARTHGQGSNTGELFF
TRBJ1-5,TRBV28,TRBD1,many,15,TGTGCCAGCAGTCCGAGGACAGGACCCAATCAGCCCCAGCATTTT,CASSPRTGPNQPQHF
TRBJ2-1,TRBV5-6,TRBD2,-,16,TGTGCCAGCAGCCGTCGGGGACTAGCACTTATAAATGAGCAGTTCTTC,CASSRRGLALINEQFF
TRBJ1-1,TRBV29-1,TRBD1,few,14,TGCAGCGTGCAAAAAGGGACAGGGAACACTGAAGCTTTCTTT,CSVQKGTGNTEAFF
TRBJ2-5,TRBV2,-,few,12,TGTGCCAGCCTGGCCCCAGGGGAGACCCAGTACTTC,CASLAPGETQYF
TRBJ2-7,TRBV5-1,-,many,15,TGCGCCAGCAGCCAGGACGCGGGGGCCTTCTACGAGCAGTACTTC,CASSQDAGAFYEQYF
TRBJ2-1,TRBV13,TRBD2,few,16,TGTGCCAGCAGCGGGGGGGGGCTAGCGGGAGTTTATGAGCAGTTCTTC,CASSGGGLAGVYEQFF
TRBJ2-6,TRBV30,-,-,15,TGTGCCTGGAGTCGGCCCCCCTCTGGGGCCAACGTCCTGACTTTC,CAWSRPPSGANVLTF
TRBJ2-7,TRBV20-1,TRBD2,few,15,TGCAGTGCTAGAGGGACTAGCGACACTGCACGAGGGCAGTACTTC,CSARGTSDTARGQYF
TRBJ2-5,TRBV9,TRBD1,few,16,TGTGCCAGCAGCGGCACGCGTGGACAGGGACAAGAGACCCAGTACTTC,CASSGTRGQGQETQYF
TRBJ1-3,TRBV28,TRBD1,-,15,TGTGCCAGCAGTATAATACAGGGGATTCGAAACACCATATATTTT,CASSIIQGIRNTIYF
TRBJ2-1,TRBV20-1,-,few,14,TGCAGTGCTAGAAATGACATAAGCTGGGGTGAGCAGTTCTTC,CSARNDISWGEQFF
TRBJ2-5,TRBV7-6,TRBD1,-,15,TGTGCCAGCAGCCCGGGGACAGGGGGGCGGAAGACCCAGTACTTC,CASSPGTGGRKTQYF